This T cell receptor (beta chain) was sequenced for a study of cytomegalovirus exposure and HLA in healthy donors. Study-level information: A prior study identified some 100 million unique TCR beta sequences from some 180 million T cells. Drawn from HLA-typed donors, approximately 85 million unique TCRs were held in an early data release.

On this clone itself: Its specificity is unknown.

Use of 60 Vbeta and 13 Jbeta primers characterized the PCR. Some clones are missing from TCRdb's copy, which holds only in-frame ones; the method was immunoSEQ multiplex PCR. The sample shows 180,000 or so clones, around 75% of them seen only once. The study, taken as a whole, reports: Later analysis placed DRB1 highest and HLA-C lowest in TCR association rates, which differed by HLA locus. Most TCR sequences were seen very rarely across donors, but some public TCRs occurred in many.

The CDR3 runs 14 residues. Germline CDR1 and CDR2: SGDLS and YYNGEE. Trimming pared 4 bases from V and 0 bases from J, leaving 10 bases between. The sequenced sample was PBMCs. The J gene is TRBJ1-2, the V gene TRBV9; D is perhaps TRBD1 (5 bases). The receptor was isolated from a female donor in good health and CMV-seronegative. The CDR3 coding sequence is TGTGCCAGCAGCCGCCAGACAGCTAACTATGGCTACACCTTC. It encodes CASSRQTANYGYTF.